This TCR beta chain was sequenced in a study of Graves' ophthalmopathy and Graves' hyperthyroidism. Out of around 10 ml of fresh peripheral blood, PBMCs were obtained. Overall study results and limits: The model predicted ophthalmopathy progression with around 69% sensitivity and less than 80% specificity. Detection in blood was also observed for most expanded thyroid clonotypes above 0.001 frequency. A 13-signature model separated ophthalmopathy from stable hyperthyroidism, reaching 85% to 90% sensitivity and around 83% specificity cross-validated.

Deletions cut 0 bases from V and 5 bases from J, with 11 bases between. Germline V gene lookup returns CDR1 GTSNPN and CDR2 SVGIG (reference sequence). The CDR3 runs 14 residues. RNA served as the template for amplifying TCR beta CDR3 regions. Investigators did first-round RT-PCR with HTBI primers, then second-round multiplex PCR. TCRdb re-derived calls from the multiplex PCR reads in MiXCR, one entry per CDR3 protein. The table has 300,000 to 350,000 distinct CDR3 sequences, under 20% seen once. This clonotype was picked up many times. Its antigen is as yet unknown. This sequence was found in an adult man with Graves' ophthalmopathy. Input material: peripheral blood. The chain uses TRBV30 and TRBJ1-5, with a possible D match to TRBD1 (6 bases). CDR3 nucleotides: TGTGCCTGGAGTGTAGGGGCAGGGGATCAGCCCCAGCATTTT. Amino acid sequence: CAWSVGAGDQPQHF.